The entry below gives a single T cell receptor (beta chain) sequence along with its context. This entry comes from a study of cytomegalovirus exposure and HLA in healthy donors. The data were produced by immunoSEQ multiplex PCR, yet TCRdb's version contains in-frame clones alone and is incomplete. The data contain roughly 60,000 clones, about 96% of them singletons. Sequencing used PBMCs. The TCR originated in a man aged 18 to 35 in good health and CMV-seronegative.

The CDR3: CSVGRDRFTDTQYF. For the CDR3, the DNA is TGCAGCGTGGGGCGGGACAGGTTCACAGATACGCAGTATTTT. This chain uses TRBV29-1 with TRBJ2-3, with 8 bases matching TRBD1. Looked up from germline, CDR1 is SQVTM and CDR2 is ANQGSEA. The CDR3 contains 14 residues. V gave up 6 bases and J gave up 2 bases; unmatched junction bases: 7.